The following is a TCR beta chain sequence with its context. Sequencing was performed with immunoSEQ multiplex PCR; in TCRdb, only in-frame clones are kept and a portion is missing. The sample holds around 600,000 clones, around 97% seen once. After removal of 5 bases from V and 6 bases from J, the junction contained 4 bases not matched to a gene. The germline gives CDR1 SGDLS, CDR2 YYNGEE. The CDR3 is made up of 15 amino acids. This record comes from a study of shared clonotypes between healthy human individuals. The specimen was naive CD4+ T cells sorted from blood. Noted subset: CD45RA+ positively selected. J is TRBJ1-6 and V is TRBV9; 11 nucleotides agree with TRBD1. This receptor was identified in a woman in her thirties in good health. This CDR3 is CASRGGTGGNSPLHF. The CDR3 nucleotides are TGTGCCAGCAGAGGTGGGACAGGGGGTAATTCACCCCTCCACTTT.